This TCR beta chain derives from a study of cytomegalovirus exposure and HLA in healthy donors. Study-wide context: An analysis done earlier identified roughly 120 million unique TCR beta sequences from about 180 million T cells.

Study findings and constraints: A later analysis appeared to link common viral pathogens to several of the most significant clusters. Data from an earlier analysis indicated that most TCR beta V segments were productive either about 87% or about 30% of the time.

PCR used 60 Vbeta primers and 13 Jbeta primers. TCRdb's table, derived via immunoSEQ multiplex PCR, lists solely in-frame clones and lacks some. The sample contains some 200,000 clones, around three quarters of which appear only once. Donors in the study were healthy people who gave bone marrow. As regards this clone: Its matching antigen is unknown.

V gave up 6 bases and J gave up 3 bases; unmatched junction bases: 4. The germline V gene encodes CDR1 ENHRY and CDR2 SYGVKD. This CDR3 has 13 amino acids. The V gene is TRBV10-3, the J gene TRBJ2-7; 8 nucleotides match TRBD2. The sequence was collected from a boy younger than 18 in good health and CMV-seronegative. The sample was PBMCs. The CDR3 DNA reads TGTGCCATCAGAGGGACTAGAGACTACGAGCAGTACTTC. As protein: CAIRGTRDYEQYF.